Listed here are 31 T cell receptor beta chains from one sample, sequenced in a study of cytomegalovirus exposure and HLA in healthy donors. Vbeta (60) and Jbeta (13) primers were used in the PCR. This table comes from immunoSEQ multiplex PCR, and its TCRdb copy is limited to in-frame clones, with some not included. The table shows roughly 170,000 clones, with less than 90% occurring only once. The sample was PBMCs. These receptors were collected from a woman in her fifties or sixties in good health and CMV-seropositive.

V usage is TRBV4-1 and J usage is TRBJ2-7; TRBD1 might be the D (5 bases). CDR3 length: 13 amino acids. Germline V gene data show CDR1 as MGHRA and CDR2 as YSYEKL. V was clipped by 1 base and J by 3 bases, with 7 bases between them. Here the CDR3 reads CASSQVDSYEQYF. The CDR3 DNA is TGCGCCAGCAGCCAAGTCGACAGCTACGAGCAGTACTTC.

Worth noting for this clone: Other DNA sequences from this sample encode an identical CDR3 as well. This chain links TRBV11-2 with TRBJ2-3; D may be TRBD2 (6 bases). The germline V and J ends were trimmed by 0 bases and 4 bases, with 11 bases remaining between them. Germline V gene data show CDR1 as SGHAT and CDR2 as FQNNGV. This CDR3 spans 15 amino acids. CDR3 nucleotides: TGTGCCAGCAGCTTAGAACTAGCATTCCCAGATACGCAGTATTTT. Amino acid sequence: CASSLELAFPDTQYF.

The rearrangement joins TRBV19 to TRBJ1-4; 7 nucleotides agree with TRBD1. Per the germline V gene, CDR1 is LNHDA and CDR2 is SQIVND (reference sequence). This CDR3 comprises 15 residues. V lost 4 bases, J lost 4 bases, and 6 bases stayed unmatched. The CDR3 DNA sequence: TGTGCCAGTAGTAACCGGGACAGAAGTAATGAAAAACTGTTTTTT. Its protein product is CASSNRDRSNEKLFF.

V usage is TRBV11-3 and J usage is TRBJ2-7, with D tentatively TRBD1 (6 bases). This CDR3 is built from 14 residues. V was cut by 1 base and J by 5 bases, with 12 bases left in between. The V gene's germline CDR1 is SGHNT and CDR2 YENEEA. The CDR3 loop is CASSLGRGFDEQYF. DNA of the CDR3: TGTGCCAGCAGCTTAGGCAGGGGATTCGACGAGCAGTACTTC. The variable domain in full, with the rest retrieved from reference TRBV11-3 and TRBJ2-7, is EAGVVQSPRYKIIEKKQPVAFWCNPISGHNTLYWYLQNLGQGPELLIRYENEEAVDDSQLPKDRFSAERLKGVDSTLKIQPAELGDSAVYLCASSLGRGFDEQYFGPGTRLTVT.

V gene TRBV7-9 combines with J gene TRBJ2-7; TRBD2 is a possible D gene (5 bases). The CDR3 sequence is 14 residues long. Trimming took 5 bases from V and 2 from J, leaving 13 bases between them. Germline values: CDR1 SEHNR, CDR2 FQNEAQ (reference sequence). CDR3: CASSLLGETYEQYF. As DNA, the CDR3 is TGTGCCAGCAGCCTGCTCGGGGAAACCTACGAGCAGTACTTC.

This clone appeared once. The chain joins TRBV5-1 to TRBJ2-1; 10 bases match TRBD2. V shed 0 bases and J 4 bases; nucleotides not matched to a gene: 4. This CDR3 has 16 residues. From germline, CDR1 is SGHRS and CDR2 YFSETQ. The CDR3 sequence is CASSLVGLAEYNEQFF. The CDR3, as DNA: TGCGCCAGCAGCTTGGTAGGACTAGCGGAATACAATGAGCAGTTCTTC.

V gene TRBV11-2 combines with J gene TRBJ2-3; 9 positions match TRBD2. The V gene's germline CDR1 is SGHAT and CDR2 FQNNGV. V shed 3 bases, J shed 6 bases, and the junction held 7 bases outside the gene matches. This CDR3 has 15 residues. CDR3 DNA sequence: TGTGCCAGCAGCTTCCGGGGTAGCGGGGGTGATACGCAGTATTTT. This encodes CASSFRGSGGDTQYF.

This chain links TRBV6-6 with TRBJ2-1; 7 bases fit TRBD2. The germline V gene has CDR1 MNHNY and CDR2 SVGAGI (reference sequence). After removal of 2 bases from V and 2 bases from J, the junction contained 3 bases not matched to a gene. This CDR3 comprises 15 residues. The CDR3 nucleotides are TGTGCCAGCAGTTACGGGGCGGGGGCCTACAATGAGCAGTTCTTC. As protein: CASSYGAGAYNEQFF.

The rearrangement uses TRBV9 and TRBJ1-1; tentatively, D is TRBD1 (6 bases). Trimming shortened V by 0 bases and J by 5 bases, and 14 bases separated the two germline ends. The V gene's germline CDR1 is SGDLS and CDR2 YYNGEE. The CDR3 runs to 15 residues. Here the CDR3 DNA reads TGTGCCAGCAGCGTAGATCAGGGGAGGGGAACTGAAGCTTTCTTT. Its translation is CASSVDQGRGTEAFF.

This clone was observed a handful of times. The CDR3 DNA reads as TGCAGCGTTGGGACAGGGACCTCTGGGGCCAACGTCCTGACTTTC. Its protein is CSVGTGTSGANVLTF. The chain links TRBV29-1 to TRBJ2-6, with TRBD1 identical over 8 bases. CDR1 and CDR2 (germline): SQVTM, ANQGSEA. V dropped 4 bases and J dropped 0; count of bases not matched to a gene: 2. This CDR3 has 15 amino acids.

The rearrangement links TRBV29-1 to TRBJ2-5; unclear D gene. The J call may not be correct, given that the DNA end is closer to TRBJ2-7. The CDR3 runs to 11 residues. From germline, CDR1 is SQVTM and CDR2 ANQGSEA. This chain's CDR3 is CSVDLFNEQYF. The CDR3 DNA sequence: TGCAGCGTTGATCTGTTCAACGAGCAGTACTTC.

The chain has TRBV2 and TRBJ2-7, with D maybe TRBD1 (6 bases). Trimming removed 10 bases at V and 0 bases at J, with 10 bases between. The CDR3 loop spans 12 amino acids. In germline, CDR1 is SNHLY, CDR2 FYNNEI. CDR3 bases: TGTGCCATCGGGACATTCTCCTACGAGCAGTACTTC. Translation: CAIGTFSYEQYF.

The chain is built from TRBV4-2 and TRBJ2-7; TRBD2 matches at 8 bases. From germline, CDR1 is LGHNA and CDR2 YNFKEQ. The CDR3 consists of 15 residues. Losses at the gene ends were 3 bases for V and 2 bases for J; bases not matched to a gene: 6. The CDR3 reads CASSHSGMRAYEQYF. The CDR3 coding sequence is TGTGCCAGCAGCCATAGCGGGATGCGGGCCTACGAGCAGTACTTC.

This chain links TRBV7-8 with TRBJ1-3; D unresolved. The ends were cut back, 5 bases at V and 4 bases at J, with 6 bases in the middle. The CDR3 spans 12 residues. CDR1 is SGHVS, CDR2 FQNEAQ, per germline. CDR3 in DNA: TGTGCCAGCAGCGTCGGGGGAAACACCATATATTTT. It yields the protein CASSVGGNTIYF.

The V gene is TRBV19, the J gene TRBJ1-1; D perhaps matches TRBD1 (6 bases). The CDR3 covers 14 residues. V was shortened by 5 bases and J by 4 bases, with 14 bases between the two germline ends. Germline CDR1 LNHDA, CDR2 SQIVND (reference sequence). The CDR3 reads CASSVQGEGTEAFF. CDR3 in DNA: TGTGCCAGTAGTGTACAGGGTGAAGGCACTGAAGCTTTCTTT.

This clone was recorded only once. This rearrangement joins TRBV11-2 to TRBJ2-3, with 8 bases matching TRBD2. With V trimmed by 1 base and J by 0 bases, 0 bases remained unmatched. The CDR3 runs 15 residues. Germline lookup yields CDR1 SGHAT and CDR2 FQNNGV. This CDR3 reads CASSLASGSTDTQYF. CDR3 nucleotides: TGTGCCAGCAGCTTAGCTAGCGGGAGCACAGATACGCAGTATTTT.

The chain combines TRBV7-2 with TRBJ1-4, with no clear D. Trimming removed 2 bases from V and 4 bases from J, with 5 bases in between. The length of the CDR3 is 13 residues. Germline CDR1 is SGHTA and CDR2 is FQGNSA. The CDR3 spells CASSLQINEKLFF. For the CDR3, the DNA is TGTGCCAGCAGCTTACAGATTAATGAAAAACTGTTTTTT.

V and J are TRBV7-9 and TRBJ2-7; maybe TRBD1 (7 bases). Germline CDR1 is SEHNR and CDR2 is FQNEAQ (reference sequence). V lost 8 bases and J 3 bases, leaving 14 bases between the germline ends. The CDR3 totals 13 residues. The CDR3 protein is CASGRGDLYEQYF. The CDR3 DNA follows: TGTGCCAGCGGCAGGGGGGACCTCTACGAGCAGTACTTC.

The chain combines TRBV28 with TRBJ2-3, with 12 bases fitting TRBD1. CDR1 and CDR2 from the germline V gene are MDHEN and SYDVKM. The length of the CDR3 is 17 residues. With V trimmed by 6 bases and J by 1 base, 8 bases remained unmatched. CDR3: CASSLGTGGAGTDTQYF. In DNA form, the CDR3 reads TGTGCCAGCAGCCTAGGGACAGGGGGCGCGGGCACAGATACGCAGTATTTT.

V and J are TRBV5-1 and TRBJ2-2, with 7 bases that match TRBD2. The J segment lost 5 bases and the V segment lost 3 bases, leaving 19 bases of the junction unmatched. Germline V CDR1 and CDR2: SGHRS, YFSETQ. This CDR3 spans 19 amino acids. In nucleotides, the CDR3 is TGCGCCAGCAGCTCGGGGGAGGGAGGGAGGGCGGATGGAACCGGGGAGCTGTTTTTT. It specifies CASSSGEGGRADGTGELFF.

This clone has more than one count but fewer than ten. The chain joins TRBV27 to TRBJ2-7; 7 bases agree with TRBD2. Germline loops: CDR1 MNHEY, CDR2 SMNVEV (reference sequence). Trimming took 9 bases from V and 0 from J; bases not matched to a gene: 14. The CDR3 contains 16 residues. The CDR3 sequence is CARQRGGRGLSYEQYF. The CDR3 DNA reads as TGTGCCAGGCAAAGGGGCGGGAGAGGCCTCTCCTACGAGCAGTACTTC.

This chain joins TRBV28 and TRBJ1-1, with D unresolved. Germline loops: CDR1 MDHEN, CDR2 SYDVKM. V was pared by 3 bases and J by 3 bases, with 8 bases between. The CDR3 spans 13 residues. CDR3 nucleotide sequence: TGTGCCAGCAGTTTTTCGTCTTACACTGAAGCTTTCTTT. It specifies CASSFSSYTEAFF.

The chain couples TRBV29-1 to TRBJ1-1, with 7 nucleotides matching TRBD1. The CDR3 has 14 residues. J gave up 1 base and V 3 bases, and 5 bases lay outside the gene matches. CDR1 and CDR2 from the germline V gene are SQVTM and ANQGSEA. The CDR3 loop reads CSVEGYRGNTEAFF. Written as DNA, the CDR3 is TGCAGCGTTGAGGGGTACAGGGGGAACACTGAAGCTTTCTTT.

Concerning this clone itself: Sequence at one end of the junction differs from germline and may be a read error. This rearrangement joins TRBV27 to TRBJ1-1; D is undetermined. The CDR3 extends over 14 amino acids. Germline loops: CDR1 MNHEY, CDR2 SMNVEV (reference sequence). CDR3 sequence: CASSSPPRNAEAFF. CDR3 coding DNA: TGTGCCAGCAGTTCTCCCCCGAGGAACGCTGAAGCTTTCTTT.

The rearrangement links TRBV30 to TRBJ1-3, with unresolved D. V lost 0 bases to trimming and J lost 1 base, with 7 bases between them. The CDR3 is made up of 14 amino acids. The germline V gene has CDR1 GTSNPN and CDR2 SVGIG (reference sequence). The CDR3 region has the DNA TGTGCCTGGAGTGTACGGGTATCTGGAAACACCATATATTTT. Translated, it gives CAWSVRVSGNTIYF.

This chain connects TRBV10-3 to TRBJ2-2, with D possibly being TRBD2 (5 bases). Germline loops: CDR1 ENHRY, CDR2 SYGVKD. V dropped 5 bases and J dropped 5 bases, with 9 bases sitting between them. The CDR3 covers 13 residues. The chain's CDR3 is CAISSSGTGELFF. CDR3 coding DNA: TGTGCCATCAGTTCCTCGGGGACCGGGGAGCTGTTTTTT.

Here the CDR3 DNA reads TGTGCCATCAGTCTAGCGGGAGCTGTGCAGGATTACGAGCAGTACTTC. Encoded protein: CAISLAGAVQDYEQYF. The rearrangement links TRBV10-3 to TRBJ2-7, with TRBD2 matching over 10 bases. Germline V lookup: CDR1 ENHRY, CDR2 SYGVKD. V dropped 5 bases and J dropped 4; count of bases not matched to a gene: 11. This CDR3 is 16 amino acids long.

The J gene is TRBJ2-7, the V gene TRBV7-2; possibly TRBD1 for D (7 bases). CDR1 SGHTA and CDR2 FQGNSA come from the germline V gene. Trimming took 5 bases from V and 7 from J, leaving 18 bases between them. The CDR3 is 14 residues long. The DNA for the CDR3 is TGTGCCAGCAGCCACCCAACAGGGGCGGGGGAGCAGTACTTC. Translation: CASSHPTGAGEQYF.

The genes are TRBV1 and TRBJ2-7; TRBD2, the table's D call, lacks a check against the DNA. TRBV1 is described as a pseudogene. This CDR3 comprises 16 residues. CDR3 amino acids: CPSHTSGSGLTYEQYF. CDR3 in DNA: TGCCCCAGCCACACCAGTGGTAGCGGGCTTACATACGAGCAGTACTTC.

This clone was recorded a few times. The chain combines TRBV19 with TRBJ1-6; 7 nucleotides match TRBD1. The CDR3 extends over 17 amino acids. Germline CDR1 and CDR2: LNHDA and SQIVND (reference sequence). V shed 3 bases and J 4 bases; nucleotides not matched to a gene: 9. DNA for the CDR3: TGTGCCAGTAGTATTGCCCGGGACAGCAGTTATAATTCACCCCTCCACTTT. Amino acid sequence: CASSIARDSSYNSPLHF.

The sample holds one count of this clone. The chain uses TRBV7-9 and TRBJ1-2, with TRBD1 identical over 8 bases. Germline lookup yields CDR1 SEHNR and CDR2 FQNEAQ (reference sequence). The J segment lost 5 bases and the V segment lost 1 base, leaving 6 bases of the junction unmatched. The CDR3 covers 15 residues. CDR3 region: CASSLEARGRYGYTF. The CDR3 DNA sequence: TGTGCCAGCAGCTTAGAGGCCAGGGGGCGATATGGCTACACCTTC. The full variable domain, rest sourced from reference TRBV7-9 and TRBJ1-2, is DTGVSQNPRHKITKRGQNVTFRCDPISEHNRLYWYRQTLGQGPEFLTYFQNEAQLEKSRLLSDRFSAERPKGSFSTLEIQRTEQGDSAMYLCASSLEARGRYGYTFGSGTRLTVV.